This T cell receptor beta chain comes out of a study of blood T cell repertoires in COVID-19. Per the germline V gene, CDR1 is SGHAT and CDR2 is FQNNGV. The CDR3 runs 12 residues. V lost 3 bases and J 7 bases, leaving 10 bases between the germline ends. Profiled with immunoSEQ multiplex PCR; TCRdb holds only in-frame clones, not every one. This sample has about 140,000 clones; roughly 90% occur once, and the top ten carry approximately 2.4%. The chain couples TRBV11-2 to TRBJ2-7; D perhaps matches TRBD2 (5 bases). This receptor was obtained from a human donor with COVID-19, enrolled during active disease. The donor label of this sample is uncertain. The source material was peripheral blood. CDR3 in DNA: TGTGCCAGCAGCTTGAGCGGATTGGAGCAGTACTTC. This encodes CASSLSGLEQYF.